Listed here are 18 T cell receptor beta chains from one sample, sequenced in a study of T cells in Graves' hyperthyroidism and ophthalmopathy. Amplified TCR beta CDR3 regions derived from RNA transcripts. With the HTBI primer set, the TCR CDR3 went through a first round of RT-PCR. TCRdb re-called the multiplex PCR reads with MiXCR, one entry per CDR3 protein. The data show a few hundred thousand distinct CDR3 sequences, approximately 14% seen once. Sequenced sample: blood. These receptors all stem from a woman in her twenties or thirties with Graves' hyperthyroidism.

This clonotype was detected a few times. The chain carries TRBV20-1 and TRBJ2-4; TRBD2 aligns across 7 bases. Germline-derived CDR1 and CDR2 are DFQATT and SNEGSKA (reference sequence). This CDR3 is 11 amino acids long. With V trimmed by 6 bases and J by 5 bases, 1 base remained unmatched. The CDR3 nucleotides read TGCAGTGCGGGGGGGGAAAACATTCAGTACTTC. Protein: CSAGGENIQYF.

This clonotype was counted a few times. The gene calls are TRBV20-1 and TRBJ2-7; 8 bases are shared with TRBD2. J was trimmed by 1 base and V by 6 bases; bases with no gene match: 11. Germline V CDR1 and CDR2: DFQATT, SNEGSKA (reference sequence). The CDR3 consists of 15 residues. The CDR3 coding sequence is TGCAGTGCCCAACCCGGGGCGGGAGGTTCCTACGAGCAGTACTTC. It specifies CSAQPGAGGSYEQYF.

This clonotype was detected a few times. The chain is built from TRBV10-3 and TRBJ1-4; 7 nucleotides align to TRBD1. The V gene's germline CDR1 is ENHRY and CDR2 SYGVKD. The V gene end was trimmed by 3 bases and the J gene end by 7 bases; junction bases not matched to a gene: 5. The CDR3 sequence is 14 residues long. CDR3 sequence: CAISEGTDSEKLFF. The DNA of the CDR3 is TGTGCCATCAGTGAAGGGACAGACTCTGAAAAACTGTTTTTT.

This clonotype was observed a few times. The chain employs TRBV7-2 and TRBJ1-2; no reliable D call. The CDR3 sequence is 14 residues long. The V and J ends lost 3 bases and 8 bases respectively, with 16 bases between them. Germline CDR1 SGHTA, CDR2 FQGNSA. Here the CDR3 DNA reads TGTGCCAGCAGCTTGAAGGCGACATCGACCGGCTACACCTTC. As protein: CASSLKATSTGYTF.

This clonotype was detected many times. The gene calls are TRBV30 and TRBJ1-1, with TRBD1 identical over 9 bases. CDR1 is GTSNPN and CDR2 is SVGIG in the germline V gene (reference sequence). Trimming removed 3 bases from V and 5 bases from J; junction bases left unmatched: 7. The length of the CDR3 is 14 residues. The CDR3 sequence is CAWRGTGLGTEAFF. CDR3 nucleotide sequence: TGTGCCTGGAGGGGGACAGGGCTTGGTACTGAAGCTTTCTTT.

CDR3 DNA: TGTGCCAGCAGCGCGACAGGGGGGACCAATCAGCCCCAGCATTTT. Its protein product is CASSATGGTNQPQHF. V gene TRBV9 combines with J gene TRBJ1-5; 9 bases line up with TRBD1. From germline, CDR1 is SGDLS and CDR2 YYNGEE. CDR3 size: 15 residues. The junction had 4 bases not matched to a gene; V was cut back by 3 bases and J by 3 bases.

The genes are TRBV2 and TRBJ1-5; 7 bases match TRBD1. The CDR3 is 18 residues long. Germline V gene lookup returns CDR1 SNHLY and CDR2 FYNNEI. The trim removed 6 bases at V and 0 bases at J, leaving 14 bases unmatched. The CDR3 sequence: CASREETGHGFSNQPQHF. The CDR3 region has the DNA TGTGCCAGCAGGGAGGAGACAGGGCACGGATTTAGCAATCAGCCCCAGCATTTT.

This clonotype was observed a few times. The chain carries TRBV12-3 or TRBV12-4 and TRBJ1-5, with D hard to call. This CDR3 region has 13 residues. V shed 5 bases and J shed 4 bases, with 9 bases lying between them. This chain's CDR3 is CASSMRENQPQHF. CDR3 bases: TGTGCCAGCAGTATGCGAGAAAATCAGCCCCAGCATTTT.

This clonotype came up once. The chain joins TRBV6-2 or TRBV6-3 to TRBJ2-7; D ambiguous. This CDR3 is built from 13 residues. Trimming stripped 7 bases from V and 7 bases from J, with 17 bases between. The germline CDR1 and CDR2 sequences are MNHEY and SVGEGT. This CDR3 reads CASTMTGPREQYF. CDR3 bases: TGTGCCAGCACCATGACTGGGCCGCGGGAGCAGTACTTC.

Turning to this clonotype: Since a much larger clone is just one base distant, this may be a read error. The rearrangement joins TRBV27 to TRBJ2-2; TRBD2 aligns across 9 bases. Germline values: CDR1 MNHEY, CDR2 SMNVEV (reference sequence). This CDR3 spans 15 amino acids. DNA for the CDR3: TGTGCCTGCAGTTTGGGTAGCGGGAGAACCGGGGAGCTGTTTTTT. Translated: CACSLGSGRTGELFF.

This clonotype has more than one count but fewer than ten. The chain joins TRBV9 to TRBJ2-2; D tentatively reads TRBD1 or TRBD2 (6 bases each). The germline V gene encodes CDR1 SGDLS and CDR2 YYNGEE. This CDR3 has 15 residues. V was cut by 0 bases and J by 6 bases, with 12 bases left in between. This CDR3 reads CASSVGQGRSGELFF. The DNA for the CDR3 is TGTGCCAGCAGCGTAGGTCAGGGGAGGTCCGGGGAGCTGTTTTTT.

This clonotype was seen at least ten times. The gene calls are TRBV2 and TRBJ2-7; TRBD2 is a possible D gene (5 bases). V lost 6 bases, J lost 2 bases, and 14 bases lay in between. CDR1 SNHLY and CDR2 FYNNEI come from the germline V gene. CDR3 length: 14 amino acids. CDR3 sequence: CASRKLDGAYEQYF. The CDR3 region has the DNA TGTGCCAGCAGGAAACTGGACGGGGCCTACGAGCAGTACTTC.

This clonotype has a handful of counts. The CDR3 here is CSAGGQTNYNEQFF. DNA of the CDR3: TGCAGTGCAGGGGGACAGACAAACTACAATGAGCAGTTCTTC. This rearrangement joins TRBV20-1 to TRBJ2-1; 7 positions agree with TRBD1. Germline CDR1 and CDR2: DFQATT and SNEGSKA (reference sequence). V was clipped by 6 bases and J by 3 bases; unmatched bases: 8. The CDR3 runs to 14 residues.

Notes on this clonotype: The junction departs from germline at one end; a sequencing error may be responsible. The chain employs TRBV12-3 or TRBV12-4 and TRBJ2-7; 7 positions match TRBD1. CDR3 length: 13 amino acids. The CDR3 sequence: CASSPTGAYGQYF. Written as DNA, the CDR3 is TGTGCCAGCAGTCCCACAGGGGCCTACGGGCAGTACTTC.

This clonotype was seen many times. The chain links TRBV5-8 to TRBJ2-3, with a possible D match to TRBD2 (7 bases). Germline V gene sequence: CDR1 SGHTS, CDR2 YDEGEE. V was shortened by 4 bases and J by 1 base, with 16 bases between the two germline ends. The CDR3 is 16 amino acids. This CDR3 reads CASSVLQGGGTDTQYF. The CDR3 nucleotides read TGTGCCAGCAGCGTACTACAGGGAGGGGGCACAGATACGCAGTATTTT.

This clonotype showed up many times. The chain is built from TRBV5-6 and TRBJ2-3, with 10 bases identical to TRBD1. Germline loops: CDR1 SGHDT, CDR2 YYEEEE. This CDR3 region has 15 residues. V shed 4 bases and J 2 bases; nucleotides not matched to a gene: 4. CDR3 DNA: TGTGCCAGCAGCAGGGACAGGGGCGTCACAGATACGCAGTATTTT. This sequence encodes CASSRDRGVTDTQYF. The full variable domain, its missing parts supplied by reference TRBV5-6 and TRBJ2-3, is DAGVTQSPTHLIKTRGQQVTLRCSPKSGHDTVSWYQQALGQGPQFIFQYYEEEERQRGNFPDRFSGHQFPNYSSELNVNALLLGDSALYLCASSRDRGVTDTQYFGPGTRLTVL.

This clonotype was seen many times. The chain uses TRBV2 and TRBJ1-5, with TRBD1 as a possible D gene (5 bases). The CDR3 has 17 amino acids. Germline V gene sequence: CDR1 SNHLY, CDR2 FYNNEI. V gave up 7 bases and J gave up 1 base, with 20 bases separating them. CDR3 amino acids: CASTRTGTIGSNQPQHF. The CDR3 DNA reads as TGTGCCAGCACGAGAACTGGGACCATTGGGAGCAATCAGCCCCAGCATTTT.

This clonotype occurred many times. This chain connects TRBV4-3 to TRBJ2-5; D is unresolved. The germline V gene has CDR1 LGHNA and CDR2 YSLEER. This CDR3 is 16 amino acids long. V was pared by 1 base and J by 0 bases, with 12 bases between. For the CDR3, the DNA is TGCGCCAGCAGCCAAGGGCACAGCATGTACCAAGAGACCCAGTACTTC. Translating it yields CASSQGHSMYQETQYF.